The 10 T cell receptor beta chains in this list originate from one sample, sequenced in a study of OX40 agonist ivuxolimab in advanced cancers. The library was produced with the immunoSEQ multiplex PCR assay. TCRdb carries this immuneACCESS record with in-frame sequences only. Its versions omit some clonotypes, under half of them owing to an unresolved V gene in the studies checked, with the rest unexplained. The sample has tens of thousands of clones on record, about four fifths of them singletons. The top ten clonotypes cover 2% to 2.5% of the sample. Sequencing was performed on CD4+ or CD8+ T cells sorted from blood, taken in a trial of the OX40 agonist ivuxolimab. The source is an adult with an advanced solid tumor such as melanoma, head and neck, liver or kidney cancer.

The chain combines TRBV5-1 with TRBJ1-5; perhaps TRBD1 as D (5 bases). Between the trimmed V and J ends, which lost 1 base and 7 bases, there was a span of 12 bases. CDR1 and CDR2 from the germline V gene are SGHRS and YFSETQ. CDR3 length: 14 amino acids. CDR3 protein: CASSLWGGEQPQHF. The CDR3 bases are TGCGCCAGCAGCTTGTGGGGGGGAGAGCAGCCCCAGCATTTT. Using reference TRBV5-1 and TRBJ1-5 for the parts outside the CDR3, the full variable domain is KAGVTQTPRYLIKTRGQQVTLSCSPISGHRSVSWYQQTPGQGLQFLFEYFSETQRNKGNFPGRFSGRQFSNSRSEMNVSTLELGDSALYLCASSLWGGEQPQHFGDGTRLSIL.

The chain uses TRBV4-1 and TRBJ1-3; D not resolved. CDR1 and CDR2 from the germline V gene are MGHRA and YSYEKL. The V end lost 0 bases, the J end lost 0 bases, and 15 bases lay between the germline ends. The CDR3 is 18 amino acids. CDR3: CASSQERVSRVSGNTIYF. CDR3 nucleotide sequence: TGCGCCAGCAGCCAAGAACGGGTATCACGCGTCTCTGGAAACACCATATATTTT.

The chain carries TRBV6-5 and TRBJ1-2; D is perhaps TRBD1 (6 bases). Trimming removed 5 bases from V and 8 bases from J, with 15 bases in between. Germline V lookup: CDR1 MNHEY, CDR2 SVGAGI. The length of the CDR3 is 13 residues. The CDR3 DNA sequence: TGTGCCAGCAGTCCCACACCCGGACAGGGCTACACCTTC. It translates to CASSPTPGQGYTF.

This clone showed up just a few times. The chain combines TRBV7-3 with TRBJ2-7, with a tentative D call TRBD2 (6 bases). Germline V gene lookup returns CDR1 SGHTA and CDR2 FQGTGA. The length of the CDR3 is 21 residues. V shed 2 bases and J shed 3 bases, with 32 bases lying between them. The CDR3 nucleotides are TGTGCCAGCAGCTTATCCTTCCGATTCAGTGGTATAGGGGACTCCCTCTACGAGCAGTACTTC. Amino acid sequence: CASSLSFRFSGIGDSLYEQYF.

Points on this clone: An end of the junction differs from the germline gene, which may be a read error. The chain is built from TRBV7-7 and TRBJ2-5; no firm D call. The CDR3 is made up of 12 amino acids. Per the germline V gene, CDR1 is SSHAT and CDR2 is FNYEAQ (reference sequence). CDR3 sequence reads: CASTPDELTQYF. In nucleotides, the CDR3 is TGTGCTAGCACCCCAGACGAGTTGACCCAGTACTTC.

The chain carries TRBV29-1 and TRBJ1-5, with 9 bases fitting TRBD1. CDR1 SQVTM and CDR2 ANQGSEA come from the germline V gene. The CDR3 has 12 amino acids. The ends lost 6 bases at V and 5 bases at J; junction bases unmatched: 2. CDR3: CSVGQGDQPQHF. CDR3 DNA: TGCAGCGTGGGACAGGGAGATCAGCCCCAGCATTTT.

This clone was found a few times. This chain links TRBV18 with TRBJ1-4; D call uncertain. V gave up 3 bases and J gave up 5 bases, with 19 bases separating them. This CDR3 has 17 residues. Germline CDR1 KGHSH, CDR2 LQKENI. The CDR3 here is CASSPESGVEENEKLFF. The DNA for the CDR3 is TGTGCCAGCTCACCCGAGAGTGGGGTGGAGGAGAATGAAAAACTGTTTTTT.

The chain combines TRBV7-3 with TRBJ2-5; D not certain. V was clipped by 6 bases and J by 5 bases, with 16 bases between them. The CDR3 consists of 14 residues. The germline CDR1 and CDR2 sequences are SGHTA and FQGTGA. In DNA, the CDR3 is TGTGCCAGCAGTCTAGGAAATCCGCCGGAGACCCAGTACTTC. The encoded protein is CASSLGNPPETQYF. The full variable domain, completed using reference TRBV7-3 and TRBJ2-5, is GAGVSQTPSNKVTEKGKYVELRCDPISGHTALYWYRQSLGQGPEFLIYFQGTGAADDSGLPNDRFFAVRPEGSVSTLKIQRTERGDSAVYLCASSLGNPPETQYFGPGTRLLVL.

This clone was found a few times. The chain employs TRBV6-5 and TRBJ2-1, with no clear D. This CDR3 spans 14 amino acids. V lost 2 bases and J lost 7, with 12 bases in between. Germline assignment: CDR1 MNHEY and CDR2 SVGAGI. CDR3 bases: TGTGCCAGCAGTTACCTAGGCGGTCGGAATGAGCAGTTCTTC. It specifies CASSYLGGRNEQFF.

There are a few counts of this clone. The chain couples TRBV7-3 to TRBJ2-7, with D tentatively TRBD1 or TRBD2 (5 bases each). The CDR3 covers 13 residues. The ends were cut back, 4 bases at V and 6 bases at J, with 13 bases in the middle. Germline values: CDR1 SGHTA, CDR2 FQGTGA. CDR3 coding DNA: TGTGCCAGCAGCTATCAGAGGGGACGCGAGCAGTACTTC. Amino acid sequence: CASSYQRGREQYF.